What follows describes a single T cell receptor (beta chain). The data stem from a study of CD8+ T cells in alopecia areata. Study-level information: At a dose of 5 to 10 mg twice daily, oral tofacitinib was given to treated patients.

As the sequencing template, cDNA was produced by extracting RNA and reverse transcribing it. Sequencing used immunoSEQ multiplex PCR; TCRdb keeps in-frame clones, though not all of them. This repertoire shows 170,000 or so clones, roughly 60% found once; its top ten account for about 1.5%. This TCR was recovered from a human donor with alopecia areata. Sequencing was performed on CD4+ T cells sorted from blood, taken at week 0.

The CDR3 DNA follows: TGTGCCAGCAGTCCGGAAACAGGACTAGCGGGGTCAGATACGCAGTATTTT. Amino acid sequence: CASSPETGLAGSDTQYF. The chain combines TRBV9 with TRBJ2-3, with 12 bases lining up with TRBD2. The CDR3 spans 17 residues. Germline CDR1 SGDLS, CDR2 YYNGEE. V shed 5 bases and J 4 bases; nucleotides not matched to a gene: 11.